The T cell receptor beta chain described here comes from a study of blood T cell repertoires in COVID-19. Study background: Samples representing acute and convalescent COVID-19 were sourced from the United States, Italy and Spain. In each case, the material was cDNA or gDNA derived from T cells, B-cell-depleted T cells, or PBMCs.

Per the study methods: The authors estimated nucleated cell counts from reference gene primer amplification. The table came from immunoSEQ multiplex PCR; TCRdb's copy has only in-frame clones and leaves some out. Clonal size and the V and J genes are those of that table, whereas D and trimming came from the DNA. The sample holds under 250,000 clones, 70% to 90% seen once. CDR1 MNHEY and CDR2 SVGAGI come from the germline V gene. This CDR3 region has 15 residues. The ends lost 2 bases at V and 10 bases at J; junction bases unmatched: 5. The specimen sequenced was peripheral blood. The chain combines TRBV6-5 with TRBJ2-1; TRBD2 matches at 13 bases. The receptor's source is a woman in her 70s with active or convalescent COVID-19. Here the CDR3 reads CASSYPGLAGEEQFF. The CDR3 region has the DNA TGTGCCAGCAGTTACCCCGGACTAGCGGGGGAGGAGCAGTTCTTC.